A single sample gave rise to the 16 T cell receptor beta chains below, sequenced in a study of cytomegalovirus exposure and HLA in healthy donors. A multiplex PCR was run with 60 Vbeta primers and 13 Jbeta primers. Data came from immunoSEQ multiplex PCR; TCRdb stores just in-frame clones and leaves some out. The sample data list roughly 190,000 clones. Sequencing input: PBMCs. The receptors derive from a woman younger than 35 in good health and CMV-seropositive.

The rearrangement uses TRBV15 and TRBJ2-7; 7 bases map to TRBD2. V lost 0 bases, J lost 3 bases, and 5 bases stayed unmatched. In germline, CDR1 is LNHNV, CDR2 YYDKDF (reference sequence). CDR3 length: 15 residues. The DNA of the CDR3 is TGTGCCACCAGCAGAGATTGGGGAGGGGACTACGAGCAGTACTTC. This codes for CATSRDWGGDYEQYF.

A word on this clone: Other nucleotide sequences in the sample specify the same CDR3. The chain is built from TRBV5-1 and TRBJ2-3; TRBD1 is a possible D gene (6 bases). CDR3 size: 14 residues. Per germline, CDR1 SGHRS and CDR2 YFSETQ. V was shortened by 0 bases and J by 2 bases, with 7 bases between the two germline ends. The CDR3 DNA reads TGCGCCAGCAGCTTGGGACAGGTCACAGATACGCAGTATTTT. Protein product: CASSLGQVTDTQYF.

The chain recombines TRBV9 with TRBJ1-1; maybe TRBD1 (6 bases). V gave up 5 bases and J gave up 4 bases, with 18 bases separating them. Germline V gives CDR1 SGDLS, CDR2 YYNGEE. The CDR3 contains 15 residues. CDR3 coding DNA: TGTGCCAGCAGTGAACAATTACAGGGTCCCACTGAAGCTTTCTTT. This sequence encodes CASSEQLQGPTEAFF.

The chain joins TRBV12-2 to TRBJ2-7; the table calls TRBD2, which could not be checked here. TRBV12-2 is assigned pseudogene status. The CDR3 consists of 17 residues. The CDR3 sequence: CASRIGKSDGGFHEQYF. Here the CDR3 DNA reads TGTGCAAGTCGCATAGGAAAATCTGACGGGGGTTTCCACGAGCAGTACTTC.

This clone shows up as medium-sized by frequency. The V and J genes are TRBV5-5 and TRBJ1-3; 7 bases are shared with TRBD1. Germline CDR1 is SGHKS and CDR2 is YYEKEE (reference sequence). The CDR3 is 17 residues long. With V trimmed by 4 bases and J by 2 bases, 12 bases remained unmatched. The CDR3 loop reads CASSRSTLTGTGNTIYF. DNA of the CDR3: TGTGCCAGCAGCCGATCAACACTGACAGGGACTGGAAACACCATATATTTT.

This chain connects TRBV7-8 to TRBJ1-2; D ambiguous. Germline V gene lookup returns CDR1 SGHVS and CDR2 FQNEAQ. The CDR3 runs 13 residues. Trimming cost V 1 base and J 2 bases, with 5 bases left between them. The CDR3 region is CASSLVQNYGYTF. DNA for the CDR3: TGTGCCAGCAGCTTAGTACAGAACTATGGCTACACCTTC. Supplemented by reference TRBV7-8 and TRBJ1-2, the full variable domain reads GAGVSQSPRYKVAKRGQDVALRCDPISGHVSLFWYQQALGQGPEFLTYFQNEAQLDKSGLPSDRFFAERPEGSVSTLKIQRTQQEDSAVYLCASSLVQNYGYTFGSGTRLTVV.

The V gene is TRBV5-4, the J gene TRBJ2-7; TRBD1 matches at 8 bases. CDR1 SGHNT and CDR2 YYREEE come from the germline V gene (reference sequence). V trimming: 0 bases; J trimming: 2 bases; junction bases outside the gene matches: 4. The CDR3 sequence is 15 residues long. CDR3 sequence reads: CASSLGAGGPYEQYF. The DNA for the CDR3 is TGTGCCAGCAGCTTGGGGGCAGGGGGCCCCTACGAGCAGTACTTC.

The chain links TRBV11-1 to TRBJ2-2, with 13 positions matching TRBD2. CDR1 is SGHAT and CDR2 is FQDESV in the germline V gene (reference sequence). The CDR3 is made up of 16 amino acids. Trimming at V came to 4 bases and at J to 4 bases, leaving 3 bases not matched to a gene. In DNA form, the CDR3 reads TGTGCCAGCAGCTGGGGACTAGCGGGGCTCACCGGGGAGCTGTTTTTT. It specifies CASSWGLAGLTGELFF.

V usage is TRBV2 and J usage is TRBJ2-1, with TRBD2 matching 8 bases. The CDR3 totals 15 residues. V gave up 3 bases and J gave up 9 bases; unmatched junction bases: 10. The germline V gene encodes CDR1 SNHLY and CDR2 FYNNEI. CDR3 loop: CASSDPGLDASEQFF. CDR3 coding DNA: TGTGCCAGCAGTGATCCGGGACTAGATGCGAGTGAGCAGTTCTTC.

This chain uses TRBV5-1 with TRBJ2-3, with D tentatively TRBD2 (6 bases). Germline V gene data show CDR1 as SGHRS and CDR2 as YFSETQ. The V gene lost 4 bases and the J gene lost 4 bases, with 10 bases spanning the gap. The CDR3 sequence is 13 residues long. The CDR3 loop is CASSRDLPDTQYF. In nucleotides, the CDR3 is TGCGCCAGCAGCCGGGACTTGCCAGATACGCAGTATTTT.

V usage is TRBV19 and J usage is TRBJ2-7; a possible D gene is TRBD1 (6 bases). Germline CDR1 is LNHDA and CDR2 is SQIVND (reference sequence). The CDR3 runs 14 residues. Trimming left V 0 bases short and J 2 bases short, with 8 bases between. DNA for the CDR3: TGTGCCAGTAGTATAGAACAGGGCGCCTACGAGCAGTACTTC. Residues: CASSIEQGAYEQYF.

This chain uses TRBV4-3 with TRBJ1-2; D remains ambiguous. The CDR3 is 13 residues long. The germline V gene encodes CDR1 LGHNA and CDR2 YSLEER. The V gene lost 0 bases and the J gene lost 10 bases, with 12 bases spanning the gap. CDR3 protein: CASSQDTTATYTF. The CDR3 bases are TGCGCCAGCAGCCAAGATACAACAGCTACCTACACCTTC.

V and J are TRBV18 and TRBJ2-3, with a possible D match to TRBD2 (5 bases). CDR1 and CDR2 from the germline V gene are KGHSH and LQKENI. V dropped 4 bases and J dropped 1 base, with 18 bases sitting between them. The CDR3 extends over 17 amino acids. Here the CDR3 reads CASSLGLFGSGTDTQYF. The CDR3 DNA sequence: TGTGCCAGCTCACTAGGACTGTTCGGGTCAGGCACAGATACGCAGTATTTT.

J is TRBJ1-1 and V is TRBV27, with D perhaps matching TRBD1 (6 bases). V was shortened by 0 bases and J by 0 bases, with 8 bases between the two germline ends. Germline values: CDR1 MNHEY, CDR2 SMNVEV (reference sequence). The length of the CDR3 is 15 residues. CDR3 region: CASSLSDSLNTEAFF. The CDR3 coding sequence is TGTGCCAGCAGTTTATCGGACAGCCTGAACACTGAAGCTTTCTTT.

Concerning this clone: Sequence at one end of the junction differs from germline and may be a read error. The chain uses TRBV19 and TRBJ2-5; D is perhaps TRBD2 (5 bases). The CDR3 spans 13 residues. Per germline, CDR1 LNHDA and CDR2 SQIVND (reference sequence). CDR3 DNA: TGTGCCAGTAGTTCCCAAGGGAGAGAGGCCCAGTACTTC. Translation: CASSSQGREAQYF.

This rearrangement joins TRBV6-1 to TRBJ2-2; D remains ambiguous. V lost 6 bases and J lost 0, with 5 bases in between. Germline V gives CDR1 MNHNS, CDR2 SASEGT. The CDR3 loop spans 13 amino acids. For the CDR3, the DNA is TGTGCCAGCAGCCTATCGAACACCGGGGAGCTGTTTTTT. It encodes CASSLSNTGELFF.